One and the same sample provided the 17 T cell receptor beta chains below, sequenced in a study of blood T cell repertoires in COVID-19. Sequencing was performed with immunoSEQ multiplex PCR; in TCRdb, only in-frame clones are kept and a portion is missing. The table lists 250,000 to 300,000 clones, approximately 90% of them singletons. Input material: peripheral blood. The receptors were gathered from a woman in her fifties or sixties with acute or convalescent COVID-19.

CDR3 in amino acids: CASSSPNRNTIYF. In DNA form, the CDR3 reads TGTGCCAGTAGCTCCCCCAACCGGAACACCATATATTTT. V is TRBV19 and J is TRBJ1-3, with D uncertain. Germline V gene data show CDR1 as LNHDA and CDR2 as SQIVND (reference sequence). Trimming left V 6 bases short and J 7 bases short, with 13 bases between. This CDR3 comprises 13 residues.

This rearrangement joins TRBV5-1 to TRBJ1-4; TRBD1 agrees at 12 bases. CDR3 length equals 18 residues. V was pared by 3 bases and J by 2 bases, with 8 bases of the junction left unmatched. CDR1 is SGHRS, CDR2 YFSETQ, per germline. CDR3 protein: CASSWTGQGAFTNEKLFF. DNA of the CDR3: TGCGCCAGCAGCTGGACGGGACAGGGGGCTTTCACTAATGAAAAACTGTTTTTT.

There are a few counts of this clone. The chain has TRBV9 and TRBJ1-6; no firm D call. V shed 0 bases and J shed 7 bases, with 5 bases lying between them. Looked up from germline, CDR1 is SGDLS and CDR2 is YYNGEE. The length of the CDR3 is 13 residues. The CDR3 here is CASSVGENSPLHF. Written as DNA, the CDR3 is TGTGCCAGCAGCGTAGGAGAAAATTCACCCCTCCACTTT.

J is TRBJ1-3 and V is TRBV2; D may be TRBD1 (6 bases). CDR3 length: 15 amino acids. Per germline, CDR1 SNHLY and CDR2 FYNNEI. V was pared by 6 bases and J by 1 base, with 13 bases between. The CDR3 bases are TGTGCCAGCAGCTACAGGGTTAGATCTGGAAACACCATATATTTT. Amino acids: CASSYRVRSGNTIYF.

DNA of the CDR3: TGTGCCAGCAGCCTTAAACAGGGAAACCGCATATACTTC. Protein sequence: CASSLKQGNRIYF. The chain recombines TRBV7-2 with TRBJ2-7, with TRBD1 as a possible D gene (6 bases). Per the germline V gene, CDR1 is SGHTA and CDR2 is FQGNSA. CDR3 length: 13 residues. Trimming cost V 5 bases and J 13 bases, with 21 bases left between them.

The V call is TRBV9, the J call TRBJ2-1, with 7 bases fitting TRBD2. J was trimmed by 8 bases and V by 4 bases; bases with no gene match: 12. The germline V gene encodes CDR1 SGDLS and CDR2 YYNGEE. The CDR3 is made up of 15 amino acids. The CDR3 DNA follows: TGTGCCAGCAGCAGAAACCGAGGACTAGTGGATGAGCAGTTCTTC. Translation: CASSRNRGLVDEQFF.

This clone was recorded only once. The chain is built from TRBV4-1 and TRBJ2-7; D might be TRBD1 (6 bases). This CDR3 region has 13 residues. Germline CDR1 reads MGHRA; CDR2 reads YSYEKL. Between the trimmed V and J ends, which lost 2 bases and 6 bases, there was a span of 11 bases. CDR3 nucleotide sequence: TGCGCCAGCAGCCAAATGGACAGTGGCGAGCAGTACTTC. Protein: CASSQMDSGEQYF.

The gene calls are TRBV5-8 and TRBJ1-5; a weak D match, TRBD1 (6 bases). V lost 5 bases and J 7 bases, leaving 22 bases between the germline ends. Germline CDR1 and CDR2: SGHTS and YDEGEE. CDR3 length: 16 residues. The CDR3 nucleotides are TGTGCCAGCAGACCCACCGGCGGGGGCGCGAGACAGCCCCAGCATTTT. Its protein is CASRPTGGGARQPQHF.

This clone was counted only a few times. DNA for the CDR3: TGTGCCAGCTTCCGGGACAGGGGGCCCTACGAGCAGTACTTC. It encodes CASFRDRGPYEQYF. The V gene is TRBV7-3, the J gene TRBJ2-7, with 12 nucleotides matching TRBD1. Germline-derived CDR1 and CDR2 are SGHTA and FQGTGA. The CDR3 extends over 14 amino acids. V shed 8 bases, J shed 2 bases, and the junction held 4 bases outside the gene matches.

The chain combines TRBV7-9 with TRBJ1-2; a weak D match, TRBD1 (5 bases). V was shortened by 3 bases and J by 3 bases, with 11 bases between the two germline ends. Per the germline V gene, CDR1 is SEHNR and CDR2 is FQNEAQ (reference sequence). This CDR3 spans 14 amino acids. The CDR3 nucleotides read TGTGCCAGCAGCTTCAGGGTTGGGGACTATGGCTACACCTTC. Amino acids: CASSFRVGDYGYTF.

This clone was found a few times. The chain joins TRBV7-2 to TRBJ1-5, with 8 bases matching TRBD1. Germline V gene data show CDR1 as SGHTA and CDR2 as FQGNSA. The CDR3 loop spans 15 amino acids. After removal of 4 bases from V and 4 bases from J, the junction contained 6 bases not matched to a gene. The CDR3 reads CASSSGGYRNQPQHF. DNA for the CDR3: TGTGCCAGCAGCTCAGGGGGCTATAGAAATCAGCCCCAGCATTTT.

The gene calls are TRBV19 and TRBJ2-2; weak D call: TRBD1 (6 bases). Germline values: CDR1 LNHDA, CDR2 SQIVND (reference sequence). This CDR3 is 13 amino acids long. Deletions cut 5 bases from V and 5 bases from J, with 9 bases between. The CDR3 DNA follows: TGTGCCAGTAGTGCCGGACAGACCGGGGAGCTGTTTTTT. This gives the protein CASSAGQTGELFF.

About this clone: One junction end disagrees with the germline gene, perhaps due to a read error. The rearrangement links TRBV6-2 or TRBV6-3 to TRBJ1-2, with a weak D call TRBD1 (5 bases). CDR3 length: 14 amino acids. Germline CDR1 is MNHEY and CDR2 is SVGEGT. The chain's CDR3 is CASSYGDFNYGCTF. DNA for the CDR3: TGTGCCAGCAGTTACGGGGACTTTAACTATGGCTGCACCTTC.

The chain employs TRBV27 and TRBJ1-3; 7 bases fit TRBD1. The ends lost 8 bases at V and 4 bases at J; junction bases unmatched: 5. Germline V CDR1 and CDR2: MNHEY, SMNVEV (reference sequence). The CDR3 has 13 amino acids. The CDR3 nucleotides are TGTGCCAGCTGGGGACAGCGCGGAAACACCATATATTTT. Residues: CASWGQRGNTIYF.

CDR3 DNA: TGTGCCAGCAGCTGGGACACCTTCTCCTACGAGCAGTACTTC. The encoded protein is CASSWDTFSYEQYF. The chain carries TRBV28 and TRBJ2-7, with D possibly being TRBD1 (6 bases). Trimming removed 6 bases from V and 0 bases from J, with 12 bases in between. This CDR3 contains 14 residues. CDR1 is MDHEN, CDR2 SYDVKM, per germline.

This clone came up a few times. The V call is TRBV3-1 (or the pseudogene TRBV3-2), the J call TRBJ2-5; 9 nucleotides align to TRBD1. Germline CDR1 LGHDT, CDR2 YNNKEL (reference sequence). Trimming took 0 bases from V and 7 from J; bases not matched to a gene: 3. The CDR3 length is 14 residues. The CDR3 region is CASSQDQGQGTQYF. The CDR3 DNA reads as TGTGCCAGCAGCCAAGATCAGGGACAGGGGACCCAGTACTTC.

V gene TRBV15 combines with J gene TRBJ1-3; maybe TRBD1 (5 bases). This CDR3 is built from 16 residues. Trimming took 3 bases from V and 2 from J, leaving 14 bases between them. Germline CDR1 is LNHNV and CDR2 is YYDKDF (reference sequence). The CDR3 loop is CATSRGPAGPGNTIYF. The CDR3 coding sequence is TGTGCCACCAGCAGGGGCCCGGCGGGGCCTGGAAACACCATATATTTT.